These 7 T cell receptor beta chains came from one sample sequenced in a study of cytomegalovirus exposure and HLA in healthy donors (TCRdb year 2017). Libraries were prepared through the immunoSEQ multiplex PCR assay. Here the immuneACCESS table is served through TCRdb, limited to in-frame sequences with V and J called. Missing clones are a known gap in these copies; in checked studies unresolved V genes cover under half, and the rest lacks a known reason. Present in this sample are a few hundred thousand clones, approximately 90% of which were seen just once. The top ten clones comprise about 0.86% of the sample. Specimen: PBMCs. The receptor source for this set is a woman aged 18-30 years in good health and CMV-seronegative.

This chain joins TRBV13 and TRBJ2-1; 7 nucleotides match TRBD2. The CDR3 totals 15 residues. Germline loops: CDR1 PRHDT, CDR2 FYEKMQ (reference sequence). Losses at the gene ends were 2 bases for V and 15 bases for J; bases not matched to a gene: 16. The CDR3 sequence: CASSLSRLAEGGRFF. The CDR3 DNA follows: TGTGCCAGCAGCTTATCACGGCTAGCGGAAGGAGGGCGGTTCTTC.

This clone was picked up a small number of times. In nucleotides, the CDR3 is TGTGCCAGTAGTATAACAGTCTATAGCAATCAGCCCCAGCATTTT. This translates into CASSITVYSNQPQHF. The chain recombines TRBV19 with TRBJ1-5, with no clear D. Germline CDR1 and CDR2: LNHDA and SQIVND (reference sequence). This CDR3 region has 15 residues. Trimming removed 2 bases at V and 0 bases at J, with 8 bases between.

This chain's CDR3 is CASSDTSAGTAYEQYF. The CDR3 DNA reads as TGTGCCAGCAGTGACACGTCAGCCGGGACAGCCTACGAGCAGTACTTC. The chain is built from TRBV6-1 and TRBJ2-7; 7 positions agree with TRBD1. The CDR3 extends over 16 amino acids. Germline CDR1 is MNHNS and CDR2 is SASEGT. After removal of 3 bases from V and 2 bases from J, the junction contained 10 bases not matched to a gene.

The genes are TRBV27 and TRBJ2-7, with 9 bases that match TRBD2. The CDR3 is 15 residues long. The J segment lost 3 bases and the V segment lost 6 bases, leaving 9 bases of the junction unmatched. The germline gives CDR1 MNHEY, CDR2 SMNVEV (reference sequence). CDR3 nucleotides: TGTGCCAGCAGCGGCGCCGGGACTAGCAACTACGAGCAGTACTTC. This sequence encodes CASSGAGTSNYEQYF.

The gene calls are TRBV30 and TRBJ1-2, with D unclear. This CDR3 spans 16 amino acids. V was shortened by 4 bases and J by 1 base, with 19 bases between the two germline ends. CDR1 is GTSNPN and CDR2 is SVGIG in the germline V gene (reference sequence). The CDR3 DNA follows: TGTGCCTGGACCTCCGGCGGTACGCGGTATAACTATGGCTACACCTTC. Protein product: CAWTSGGTRYNYGYTF.

The chain employs TRBV6-5 and TRBJ2-7; the match to TRBD2 covers 10 bases. V was clipped by 7 bases and J by 6 bases; unmatched bases: 12. Germline V gene sequence: CDR1 MNHEY, CDR2 SVGAGI. The CDR3 contains 15 residues. CDR3 sequence: CASKARLAGVREQYF. In DNA, the CDR3 is TGTGCCAGCAAAGCCCGGCTAGCGGGAGTTCGCGAGCAGTACTTC.

The genes are TRBV7-3 and TRBJ2-7, with D possibly TRBD1 on 5 matching bases. The germline CDR1 and CDR2 sequences are SGHTA and FQGTGA. The CDR3 length is 16 residues. Trimming cost V 2 bases and J 2 bases, with 16 bases left between them. The CDR3 nucleotides are TGTGCCAGCAGCTTACAGGACAAAATACCACCCTACGAGCAGTACTTC. Its protein is CASSLQDKIPPYEQYF.